These 11 T cell receptor beta chains originate from one sample sequenced in a study of T-cell reconstitution after alpha-beta-depleted transplantation in children. As it was prepared, the TCRbeta library received unique molecular identifiers. TCRdb independently ran MiXCR on the PCR reads; one entry per CDR3 protein. The table records about 400,000 distinct CDR3 sequences, under 20% of them present only once. The specimen comprised PBMCs, mostly from graft donor cells, sampled 360 days after TCRalphabeta/CD19-depleted stem cell transplant. The receptors shown here come from a boy less than two years old who had a stem cell transplant for Wiskott-Aldrich syndrome, so the T cells may come from the graft donor.

The V gene is TRBV30, the J gene TRBJ2-1; 10 bases match TRBD2. This CDR3 spans 14 amino acids. V was pared by 2 bases and J by 8 bases, with 6 bases of the junction left unmatched. The germline V gene has CDR1 GTSNPN and CDR2 SVGIG (reference sequence). This CDR3 is CAWSWTSGWDEQFF. The CDR3 DNA reads as TGTGCCTGGAGTTGGACTAGCGGCTGGGATGAGCAGTTCTTC.

The J gene is TRBJ1-5, the V gene TRBV5-5; 7 bases agree with TRBD1. The CDR3 runs 16 residues. With 0 bases clipped from V and 0 bases from J, the junction kept 3 bases outside the gene matches. CDR1 is SGHKS, CDR2 YYEKEE, per germline (reference sequence). Here the CDR3 DNA reads TGTGCCAGCAGCTTGGGGGACAGTTATAGCAATCAGCCCCAGCATTTT. This sequence encodes CASSLGDSYSNQPQHF.

CDR3 sequence: CASSFSSGEVYEQYF. CDR3 nucleotide sequence: TGTGCCAGCAGCTTTTCAAGCGGGGAGGTCTACGAGCAGTACTTC. V gene TRBV13 combines with J gene TRBJ2-7; 7 positions agree with TRBD2. Looked up from germline, CDR1 is PRHDT and CDR2 is FYEKMQ (reference sequence). Germline trimming cut 3 bases from V and 3 bases from J; bases unmatched to any gene: 8. CDR3 length equals 15 residues.

This chain uses TRBV7-8 with TRBJ2-1, with 8 bases aligning to TRBD2. This CDR3 comprises 16 residues. Per germline, CDR1 SGHVS and CDR2 FQNEAQ. The V and J ends lost 4 bases and 2 bases, in that order; junction bases with no gene match: 7. CDR3 DNA: TGTGCCAGCAGCTCTATAGCGGGGAGGACCTACAATGAGCAGTTCTTC. Encoded protein: CASSSIAGRTYNEQFF.

V and J are TRBV13 and TRBJ2-2; TRBD2 matches at 11 bases. The CDR3 spans 16 residues. Trimming at V came to 4 bases and at J to 4 bases, leaving 5 bases not matched to a gene. Looked up from germline, CDR1 is PRHDT and CDR2 is FYEKMQ (reference sequence). The CDR3 DNA reads TGTGCCAGCAGCTGGGGACTAGCGGAGACCACCGGGGAGCTGTTTTTT. It encodes CASSWGLAETTGELFF.

In the case of this clonotype: The junction departs from the called germline gene at one end, perhaps through a read error. The V gene is TRBV7-6, the J gene TRBJ2-7; D possibly uses TRBD1 or TRBD2 (5 bases each). The CDR3 consists of 11 residues. Germline V gene data show CDR1 as SGHVS and CDR2 as FNYEAQ. As DNA, the CDR3 is TGTGCCAGCAGCTTAGCCCGGGACCCTCTCTTC. It specifies CASSLARDPLF.

This clonotype turned up a few times. The chain combines TRBV6-2 or TRBV6-3 with TRBJ2-7; the match to TRBD1 covers 10 bases. Germline values: CDR1 MNHEY, CDR2 SVGEGT. The CDR3 extends over 17 amino acids. The V segment lost 1 base and the J segment 3 bases; nucleotides outside the gene matches: 9. CDR3 region: CASSYWRQGAKFYEQYF. CDR3 in DNA: TGTGCCAGCAGTTACTGGAGACAGGGGGCAAAGTTCTACGAGCAGTACTTC.

This clonotype was seen a few times. The chain combines TRBV4-3 with TRBJ2-2, with TRBD2 identical over 13 bases. Germline V CDR1 and CDR2: LGHNA, YSLEER. With V trimmed by 0 bases and J by 7 bases, 5 bases remained unmatched. This CDR3 has 17 amino acids. The CDR3, as DNA: TGCGCCAGCAGCCAAGACGGACTAGCGGGAGCAAACGGGGAGCTGTTTTTT. Amino acid sequence: CASSQDGLAGANGELFF.

This clonotype showed up many times. This chain joins TRBV12-3 or TRBV12-4 and TRBJ1-2; possible D gene TRBD1, 6 bases. V was pared by 5 bases and J by 4 bases, with 11 bases between. The CDR3 contains 13 residues. CDR3 bases: TGTGCCAGCAGTCCCAGGACAGTCTATGGCTACACCTTC. It encodes CASSPRTVYGYTF.

This chain uses TRBV2 with TRBJ2-5; D not resolved. With 11 bases removed from V and 13 bases from J, the gap between germline ends came to 14 bases. This CDR3 region has 9 residues. Germline CDR1 is SNHLY and CDR2 is FYNNEI. The CDR3 nucleotides are TGTGCCCCAAAGGGTATGAGGTACTTC. Protein sequence: CAPKGMRYF.

This clonotype was counted ten times or more. This sequence joins TRBV9 and TRBJ1-5; 9 nucleotides line up with TRBD1. Germline CDR1 reads SGDLS; CDR2 reads YYNGEE. Trimming removed 4 bases from V and 3 bases from J; junction bases left unmatched: 5. The CDR3 totals 15 residues. Written as DNA, the CDR3 is TGTGCCAGCAGCCCAGGGACAGGGCTCAATCAGCCCCAGCATTTT. It is translated as CASSPGTGLNQPQHF.